These T cell receptor beta chains were read from a single sample in a study of control samples from healthy donors and cancer patients. Here immunoSEQ multiplex PCR was the method, and the copy in TCRdb shows in-frame clones only, minus some. The sample yields roughly 40,000 clones, about 94% seen once. The sequenced sample was blood. Receptor source: a woman aged 50 to 60 in good health. Both conserved end residues are part of each CDR3. The D gene is left open where the match is weak. Size values are once, few and many counts, or a class for expanded clones, and some rows have none.

clone_size j_call v_call d_call cdr3_nt cdr3_aa
. TRBJ2-2 TRBV5-1 TRBD2 TGCGCCAGCAGCTCCTTTCTAGCGGGGGGTCACACCGGGGAGCTGTTTTTT CASSSFLAGGHTGELFF
. TRBJ2-1 TRBV13 TRBD1 TGTGCCAGCTATAAGGGGTGGACAGGGAACAATGAGCAGTTCTTC CASYKGWTGNNEQFF
. TRBJ1-5 TRBV5-8 . TGTGCCAGCAGCTTGGCGGTCGATGGGGGTCAGCCCCAGCATTTT CASSLAVDGGQPQHF
. TRBJ2-4 TRBV5-1 . TGCGCCAGCACCCTTCAGGGGGGAGCCAAAAACATTCAGTACTTC CASTLQGGAKNIQYF
. TRBJ1-2 TRBV5-5 TRBD1 TGTGCCAGCAGCTTGGACGGGACAGGCTATGGCTACACCTTC CASSLDGTGYGYTF
. TRBJ1-2 TRBV6-2/TRBV6-3 . TGTGCCAGCAGTTACTCAGGGGGGGATGGCTACACCTTC CASSYSGGDGYTF
few TRBJ2-1 TRBV2 TRBD1 TGTGCCAGCAGTGGGGGACAGGTTGCCCCCAGTGCGCAGTTCTTC CASSGGQVAPSAQFF
. TRBJ2-5 TRBV5-6 TRBD2 TGTGCCAGCAGCACGGGACTAGCGGGACAAGAGACCCAGTACTTC CASSTGLAGQETQYF
. TRBJ2-3 TRBV5-4 TRBD2 TGTGCCAGCAGCTTGGTTGTGACTAGCGGAAGAAATACGCAGTATTTT CASSLVVTSGRNTQYF
. TRBJ2-1 TRBV5-1 TRBD1 TGCGCCAGCAGCTTGGACAGGGGATACAATGAGCAGTTCTTC CASSLDRGYNEQFF
. TRBJ2-5 TRBV7-8 . TGTGCCAGCAGCCAATTATCGGGGCAGGGAGAGACCCAGTACTTC CASSQLSGQGETQYF
. TRBJ1-1 TRBV28 TRBD1 TGTGCCAGCAGGATGGACAGGCCCAACACTGAAGCTTTCTTT CASRMDRPNTEAFF
. TRBJ2-1 TRBV27 TRBD1 TGTGCCAGCAGTTCGTGGACAGGGGTCAATGAGCAGTTCTTC CASSSWTGVNEQFF
. TRBJ1-5 TRBV7-8 . TGTGCCAGCAGCTTATTACCCAATCAGCCCCAGCATTTT CASSLLPNQPQHF
. TRBJ1-1 TRBV18 . TGTGCCAGCACACCGGGCGCTGAAGCTTTCTTT CASTPGAEAFF
. TRBJ2-3 TRBV9 . TGTGCCAGCAGCGTATCAAGTGTAGATACGCAGTATTTT CASSVSSVDTQYF
. TRBJ2-5 TRBV19 TRBD1 TGTGCCAGTAGCCCACTTACAGGGGGTGTTGAGACCCAGTACTTC CASSPLTGGVETQYF
. TRBJ1-1 TRBV6-2/TRBV6-3 TRBD1 TGTGCCAGCAGTTATATCAATACAGGGGAGGAAGCTTTCTTT CASSYINTGEEAFF
. TRBJ1-2 TRBV19 . TGTGCCAGCTATGGCCGGGGGGCGAACTATGGCTACACCTTC CASYGRGANYGYTF
. TRBJ2-1 TRBV19 TRBD2 TGTGCCAGTAGTATAACCGCGGGGGGGCTCTACAATGAGCAGTTCTTC CASSITAGGLYNEQFF
. TRBJ2-7 TRBV25-1 . TGTGCCAGCAGTGACATCAGGGCGGTGAGCTCCTACGAGCAGTACTTC CASSDIRAVSSYEQYF
. TRBJ1-2 TRBV19 . TGTGCCAGTAGTATTGGGACATATTATGGCTACACCTTC CASSIGTYYGYTF
. TRBJ1-2 TRBV5-6 . TGTGCCAGCAGCTTGGTACAGGATGGCTACACCTTC CASSLVQDGYTF
. TRBJ2-1 TRBV7-2 TRBD2 TGTGCCAGCAGCTTAGCTGGCGGGGGGCAGAATGAGCAGTTCTTC CASSLAGGGQNEQFF
. TRBJ1-5 TRBV27 . TGTGCCAGCAGTTTATTTCACGACAGTTCAGGTCAGCCCCAGCATTTT CASSLFHDSSGQPQHF
. TRBJ1-5 TRBV7-2 . TGTGCCAGCAGCTTAGCGTCCGGGGATCAGCCCCAGCATTTT CASSLASGDQPQHF
. TRBJ2-2 TRBV14 TRBD1 TGTGCCAGCACCCCCCACAGGGGGAACACCGGGGAGCTGTTTTTT CASTPHRGNTGELFF
. TRBJ1-1 TRBV9 . TGTGCCAGCAGCCTTGGATTTATGAACACTGAAGCTTTCTTT CASSLGFMNTEAFF
once TRBJ2-6 TRBV12-5 TRBD1 TGTGCTAGTGGTCCCGGATGGGACAGCCTTTTCACTGGGGCCAACGTCCTGACTTTC CASGPGWDSLFTGANVLTF
. TRBJ1-2 TRBV3-1/TRBV3-2 TRBD1 TGTGCCAGCAGCCAAGTAGGAGGGGGCACAACCCTCTATGGCTACACCTTC CASSQVGGGTTLYGYTF
. TRBJ1-1 TRBV15 . TGTGCCACCAGCAGAGATCTTAAGGCAGGATTCACTGAAGCTTTCTTT CATSRDLKAGFTEAFF
. TRBJ2-7 TRBV4-1 TRBD1 TGCGCCAGCAGCCCAGGGGGAGTTTCCCTCGAGCAGTACTTC CASSPGGVSLEQYF
. TRBJ2-1 TRBV6-5 TRBD2 TGTGCCAGCAGTCTAGCGGGGGGCTGGAATGAGCAGTTCTTC CASSLAGGWNEQFF
. TRBJ2-6 TRBV3-1/TRBV3-2 . TGTGCTGTCGGGGTGCAAGGGGCCAACGTCCTGACTTTC CAVGVQGANVLTF
. TRBJ1-1 TRBV18 . TGTGCCAGCTCACCCCTATTATTGACCGGGGTCGGTGAAGCTTTCTTT CASSPLLLTGVGEAFF
. TRBJ1-3 TRBV28 TRBD1 TGTGCCAGCAGCCTACAGGGGGGAGGAAACACCATATATTTT CASSLQGGGNTIYF
. TRBJ1-2 TRBV7-9 TRBD1 TGTGCCAGCAGCTTAAGGGGGCTGGCGAACTATGGCTACACCTTC CASSLRGLANYGYTF
. TRBJ1-2 TRBV28 TRBD1 TGTGCCAGCAGGGAAAACAGGGGAAACTATGGCTACACCTTC CASRENRGNYGYTF
. TRBJ1-1 TRBV19 . TGTGCCAGTAGTATAGTATCGTCGCCGGACACTGAAGCTTTCTTT CASSIVSSPDTEAFF
. TRBJ2-1 TRBV7-9 TRBD2 TGTGCCAGCATCCTAGCGGGGTACAATGAGCAGTTCTTC CASILAGYNEQFF
. TRBJ1-1 TRBV5-1 . TGCGCCAGCAGCTTGGTCGACAGCCGGGACGCTTTCTTT CASSLVDSRDAFF
. TRBJ2-2 TRBV14 . TGTGCCAGCAGCCAAGATCCCGGGGAGCTGTTTTTT CASSQDPGELFF
. TRBJ1-1 TRBV15 . TGTGCCACCAGCAGAGCCCTCCCCCTGGGGGAGTGGGCTGAAGCTTTCTTT CATSRALPLGEWAEAFF
. TRBJ2-3 TRBV5-4 . TGTGCCTACAGGGTTACAGGGGGGGGGTCAGATACGCAGTATTTT CAYRVTGGGSDTQYF
once TRBJ1-1 TRBV29-1 TRBD1 TGCAGCTTCCGCCCGGGACAGGGTCTTTTCACTGAAGCTTTCTTT CSFRPGQGLFTEAFF
. TRBJ1-1 TRBV27 . TGTGCCAGCAGTCCCTTCGGATCCAACGGAATCACTGAAGCTTTCTTT CASSPFGSNGITEAFF
. TRBJ1-1 TRBV29-1 . TGCAGCGCCTGGACAGCGCTGAACACTGAAGCTTTCTTT CSAWTALNTEAFF
. TRBJ2-2 TRBV27 TRBD2 TGTGCCAGCAGTTACAATAGCGGGGTACGAGGGGAGCTGTTTTTT CASSYNSGVRGELFF
. TRBJ2-1 TRBV9 . TGTGCCAGCGGACCCTCCGGGACCTCGAGCTCCTACAATGAGCAGTTCTTC CASGPSGTSSSYNEQFF
. TRBJ1-1 TRBV28 . TGTGCCAGCAGTCCATTTCGGGGGTGGAACACTGAAGCTTTCTTT CASSPFRGWNTEAFF
. TRBJ1-2 TRBV5-1 . TGCGCCAGCAGCTTGGCTGGGGGGGCGCGAAGCTATGGCTACACCTTC CASSLAGGARSYGYTF
. TRBJ2-1 TRBV12-3/TRBV12-4 . TGTGCCAGCAGTCCCCGGGCTTACAATGAGCAGTTCTTC CASSPRAYNEQFF
. TRBJ2-5 TRBV7-2 . TGTGCCAGCAGTTCAGTAGAGGCCCAGTACTTC CASSSVEAQYF